A single sample gave rise to the 10 T cell receptor beta chains below, sequenced in a study of cytomegalovirus exposure and HLA in healthy donors. The PCR made use of 60 Vbeta and 13 Jbeta primers. Sequencing used immunoSEQ multiplex PCR; TCRdb keeps in-frame clones, though not all of them. Here the sample spans about 120,000 clones, approximately 87% being singletons. The sequenced sample was PBMCs. The receptors were sampled from a man between 18 and 29 years old in good health and CMV-seropositive.

The genes are TRBV7-9 and TRBJ2-7, with 7 bases fitting TRBD2. Germline loops: CDR1 SEHNR, CDR2 FQNEAQ (reference sequence). J gave up 1 base and V 0 bases, and 0 bases lay outside the gene matches. The CDR3 covers 14 residues. The CDR3 loop is CASSLAGGSYEQYF. Here the CDR3 DNA reads TGTGCCAGCAGCTTAGCGGGGGGGTCCTACGAGCAGTACTTC.

The chain combines TRBV18 with TRBJ1-5, with D uncertain. This CDR3 comprises 14 residues. V lost 3 bases and J 7 bases, leaving 13 bases between the germline ends. CDR1 and CDR2 from the germline V gene are KGHSH and LQKENI. CDR3 sequence (DNA): TGTGCCAGCTCACCTGGGCCTGGAGGCCAGCCCCAGCATTTT. This encodes CASSPGPGGQPQHF. The whole variable domain, filled in from reference TRBV18 and TRBJ1-5, reads NAGVMQNPRHLVRRRGQEARLRCSPMKGHSHVYWYRQLPEEGLKFMVYLQKENIIDESGMPKERFSAEFPKEGPSILRIQQVVRGDSAAYFCASSPGPGGQPQHFGDGTRLSIL.

This chain uses TRBV5-1 with TRBJ2-3; tentative D call: TRBD1 (5 bases). The CDR3 consists of 15 residues. V was trimmed by 4 bases and J by 0 bases, leaving 12 bases between them. Germline V gene lookup returns CDR1 SGHRS and CDR2 YFSETQ. CDR3: CASSIGVTSTDTQYF. The CDR3 coding sequence is TGCGCCAGCAGCATAGGGGTTACTAGCACAGATACGCAGTATTTT.

This chain connects TRBV5-8 to TRBJ2-7; weak D call: TRBD2 (5 bases). The CDR3 contains 14 residues. Trimming took off 3 bases at V and 2 bases at J, with 12 bases between the two ends. CDR1 and CDR2 from the germline V gene are SGHTS and YDEGEE. CDR3 sequence: CASSWKAGTYEQYF. The CDR3 DNA sequence: TGTGCCAGCAGCTGGAAAGCCGGGACCTACGAGCAGTACTTC.

Only one count was recorded for this clone. V usage is TRBV19 and J usage is TRBJ2-7; 11 bases map to TRBD1. Germline lookup yields CDR1 LNHDA and CDR2 SQIVND (reference sequence). V lost 10 bases and J lost 3; bases outside the gene matches: 11. The CDR3 covers 15 residues. The CDR3 reads CATSPGQGVGYEQYF. The CDR3 coding sequence is TGTGCCACCTCCCCGGGACAGGGGGTAGGCTACGAGCAGTACTTC. The whole variable domain, filled in from reference TRBV19 and TRBJ2-7, reads DGGITQSPKYLFRKEGQNVTLSCEQNLNHDAMYWYRQDPGQGLRLIYYSQIVNDFQKGDIAEGYSVSREKKESFPLTVTSAQKNPTAFYLCATSPGQGVGYEQYFGPGTRLTVT.

The gene calls are TRBV11-2 and TRBJ2-7; a possible D gene is TRBD2 (6 bases). Germline-derived CDR1 and CDR2 are SGHAT and FQNNGV. This CDR3 comprises 12 residues. V was shortened by 4 bases and J by 6 bases, with 10 bases between the two germline ends. CDR3 sequence: CASSSGGFEQYF. The CDR3 coding sequence is TGTGCCAGCAGCTCCGGGGGATTCGAGCAGTACTTC.

This chain uses TRBV5-1 with TRBJ1-1, with TRBD1 identical over 7 bases. V shed 4 bases and J 5 bases; nucleotides not matched to a gene: 11. In germline, CDR1 is SGHRS, CDR2 YFSETQ. The CDR3 contains 15 residues. The CDR3, as DNA: TGCGCCAGCAGCACCTCCGGGGCAGGGGGGACTGAAGCTTTCTTT. As protein: CASSTSGAGGTEAFF.

This clone appeared a few times. The chain recombines TRBV12-5 with TRBJ2-3, with TRBD2 as a possible D gene (5 bases). This CDR3 is built from 13 residues. Trimming removed 3 bases at V and 6 bases at J, with 10 bases between. CDR1 and CDR2 (germline): LGHNT, FRNRAP. The CDR3 protein is CASGFGVADTQYF. The CDR3, as DNA: TGTGCTAGTGGTTTCGGGGTTGCGGATACGCAGTATTTT.

The chain combines TRBV28 with TRBJ2-3; D gene ambiguous. The CDR3 spans 14 residues. Germline V CDR1 and CDR2: MDHEN, SYDVKM. V was cut by 5 bases and J by 3 bases, with 12 bases left in between. CDR3 in DNA: TGTGCCAGCAGTCCTCTTCTCTTTACAGATACGCAGTATTTT. It is translated as CASSPLLFTDTQYF.

The V and J genes are TRBV9 and TRBJ2-7; TRBD1 might be the D (6 bases). V lost 0 bases and J 6 bases, leaving 7 bases between the germline ends. The CDR3 totals 12 residues. Germline CDR1 reads SGDLS; CDR2 reads YYNGEE. The CDR3, as DNA: TGTGCCAGCAGCGTAGTAGGGGGCGAGCAGTACTTC. It translates to CASSVVGGEQYF.